The 32 T cell receptor beta chains below all came from one sample that was sequenced in a study of Tregs in tolerant kidney transplant recipients. Sequenced by immunoSEQ multiplex PCR; TCRdb stores in-frame clones only, minus some. The sample lists some 55,000 clones; around 88% were seen once. The specimen was CD4+ T cells from blood. Receptors were obtained from a human donor in good health.

As regards this clone: One end of the junction is discordant with germline, which a read error may explain. This sequence joins TRBV11-2 and TRBJ1-2, with 10 bases that match TRBD1. Per germline, CDR1 SGHAT and CDR2 FQNNGV. The CDR3 totals 15 residues. CDR3 nucleotides: TGTGCCAGCAGCCTAGACAGGGGGCCAAGGGATGGCTACACCTTC. Protein product: CASSLDRGPRDGYTF.

This rearrangement joins TRBV28 to TRBJ1-5, with D perhaps matching TRBD1 (5 bases). The germline CDR1 and CDR2 sequences are MDHEN and SYDVKM. CDR3 length: 14 residues. Deletions cut 5 bases from V and 7 bases from J, with 15 bases between. CDR3: CASSEGTWGQPQHF. The CDR3 region has the DNA TGTGCCAGCAGTGAGGGTACATGGGGGCAGCCCCAGCATTTT.

The rearrangement uses TRBV19 and TRBJ1-2, with 7 bases aligning to TRBD1. Looked up from germline, CDR1 is LNHDA and CDR2 is SQIVND (reference sequence). The CDR3 loop spans 13 amino acids. V shed 2 bases and J 5 bases; nucleotides not matched to a gene: 2. DNA of the CDR3: TGTGCCAGTAGTATACAACAGGGGTATGGCTACACCTTC. It encodes CASSIQQGYGYTF.

The gene calls are TRBV4-2 and TRBJ2-1; D may be TRBD1 (5 bases). CDR3 length: 15 residues. V was pared by 0 bases and J by 8 bases, with 14 bases between. CDR1 and CDR2 (germline): LGHNA, YNFKEQ. The CDR3, as DNA: TGTGCCAGCAGCCAAGAAATGGGTCAGGGCGATGAGCAGTTCTTC. This gives the protein CASSQEMGQGDEQFF.

The chain joins TRBV6-1 to TRBJ1-2; D remains unclear. Per the germline V gene, CDR1 is MNHNS and CDR2 is SASEGT. The CDR3 consists of 14 residues. The V end was cut by 3 bases, the J end by 2 bases, with 10 bases between. Here the CDR3 DNA reads TGTGCCAGCAGTGAGGTTAGGGCCAACTATGGCTACACCTTC. Translation: CASSEVRANYGYTF.

The CDR3 DNA reads as TGTGCCAGCAGTTCAAGGGGGGGCCTTAGTAATCAGCCCCAGCATTTT. Protein sequence: CASSSRGGLSNQPQHF. The J gene is TRBJ1-5, the V gene TRBV6-5, with TRBD1 as a possible D gene (6 bases). The germline V gene encodes CDR1 MNHEY and CDR2 SVGAGI. This CDR3 region has 16 residues. Deletions cut 4 bases from V and 4 bases from J, with 17 bases between.

V usage is TRBV9 and J usage is TRBJ2-1, with D perhaps TRBD1 (7 bases). Between the trimmed V and J ends, which lost 0 bases and 0 bases, there was a span of 10 bases. The CDR3 runs to 16 residues. CDR1 SGDLS and CDR2 YYNGEE come from the germline V gene. CDR3 sequence reads: CASSVEQGGSYNEQFF. The CDR3 nucleotides read TGTGCCAGCAGCGTAGAGCAGGGGGGCTCCTACAATGAGCAGTTCTTC.

This clone was counted only a few times. The gene calls are TRBV6-5 and TRBJ1-2, with 8 bases lining up with TRBD1. V was pared by 5 bases and J by 6 bases, with 5 bases of the junction left unmatched. The CDR3 covers 13 residues. Germline CDR1 reads MNHEY; CDR2 reads SVGAGI. CDR3 loop: CASSNGQGNGYTF. Here the CDR3 DNA reads TGTGCCAGCAGTAACGGACAGGGAAATGGCTACACCTTC.

The chain joins TRBV20-1 to TRBJ2-3; no reliable D call. Looked up from germline, CDR1 is DFQATT and CDR2 is SNEGSKA (reference sequence). The CDR3 runs to 10 residues. V was pared by 3 bases and J by 7 bases, with 5 bases between. Here the CDR3 reads CSASRNTQYF. The DNA of the CDR3 is TGCAGTGCTAGCCGGAATACGCAGTATTTT.

This clone was detected only a few times. The rearrangement uses TRBV5-1 and TRBJ2-1; 7 nucleotides match TRBD2. This CDR3 contains 14 residues. Germline trimming cut 4 bases from V and 2 bases from J; bases unmatched to any gene: 3. Germline V gene data show CDR1 as SGHRS and CDR2 as YFSETQ. The CDR3 DNA follows: TGCGCCAGCAGCATGAGCGGGGCCTACAATGAGCAGTTCTTC. Translating gives CASSMSGAYNEQFF.

The chain couples TRBV5-1 to TRBJ2-7; 8 bases match TRBD1. Unmatched junction bases numbered 10, after V lost 4 bases and J lost 4 bases. The germline V gene has CDR1 SGHRS and CDR2 YFSETQ. The CDR3 covers 15 residues. The CDR3 protein is CASSPTGRGPYEQYF. The CDR3 DNA follows: TGCGCCAGCAGCCCGACGGGCAGGGGGCCGTACGAGCAGTACTTC.

The V and J genes are TRBV5-1 and TRBJ2-5; 10 bases map to TRBD1. The CDR3 covers 14 residues. Per germline, CDR1 SGHRS and CDR2 YFSETQ. Trimming removed 4 bases from V and 5 bases from J; junction bases left unmatched: 5. Here the CDR3 reads CASSPDRGYETQYF. The CDR3 bases are TGCGCCAGCAGCCCGGACAGGGGGTACGAGACCCAGTACTTC.

The chain couples TRBV13 to TRBJ2-7, with a weak D call TRBD1 (7 bases). This CDR3 comprises 15 residues. Trimming took off 2 bases at V and 0 bases at J, with 11 bases between the two ends. Germline V lookup: CDR1 PRHDT, CDR2 FYEKMQ (reference sequence). CDR3 nucleotides: TGTGCCAGCAGCTTATTCAGGGGGGACTCCTACGAGCAGTACTTC. It is translated as CASSLFRGDSYEQYF.

This clone was detected a few times. The rearrangement joins TRBV29-1 to TRBJ1-2; 8 positions agree with TRBD1. J was trimmed by 5 bases and V by 4 bases; bases with no gene match: 9. The germline gives CDR1 SQVTM, CDR2 ANQGSEA. The CDR3 loop spans 14 amino acids. CDR3 sequence (DNA): TGCAGCGTTGCTGACAGGGGTTTCTATTATGGCTACACCTTC. As protein: CSVADRGFYYGYTF.

The J gene is TRBJ1-1, the V gene TRBV18, with D hard to call. Trimming took 0 bases from V and 2 from J, leaving 7 bases between them. This CDR3 spans 14 amino acids. Germline loops: CDR1 KGHSH, CDR2 LQKENI. Written as DNA, the CDR3 is TGTGCCAGCTCACCACCCAAGGACAACACTGAAGCTTTCTTT. It is translated as CASSPPKDNTEAFF.

There are a few counts of this clone. CDR3 sequence reads: CASSGRQSGNSPLHF. The DNA of the CDR3 is TGCGCCAGCAGCGGTCGACAGTCAGGGAATTCACCCCTCCACTTT. This chain joins TRBV5-1 and TRBJ1-6; a possible D gene is TRBD1 (5 bases). The CDR3 covers 15 residues. V gave up 4 bases and J gave up 7 bases, with 15 bases separating them. Germline lookup yields CDR1 SGHRS and CDR2 YFSETQ.

The chain carries TRBV5-1 and TRBJ2-1; a possible D gene is TRBD1 (7 bases). There are 15 residues in the CDR3. The germline V gene encodes CDR1 SGHRS and CDR2 YFSETQ. V shed 0 bases and J shed 4 bases, with 11 bases lying between them. The CDR3 is CASSLESGGYNEQFF. CDR3 DNA sequence: TGCGCCAGCAGCTTGGAGTCAGGGGGGTACAATGAGCAGTTCTTC.

V is TRBV2 and J is TRBJ2-2; 8 positions agree with TRBD2. This CDR3 contains 15 residues. The V gene end was trimmed by 7 bases and the J gene end by 0 bases; junction bases not matched to a gene: 4. Germline values: CDR1 SNHLY, CDR2 FYNNEI. The CDR3 sequence: CASTRTSSNTGELFF. The CDR3 DNA is TGTGCCAGCACTCGGACTAGCTCGAACACCGGGGAGCTGTTTTTT.

The CDR3 here is CASSFGMDYGYTF. CDR3 bases: TGTGCCAGCTCTTTTGGGATGGACTATGGCTACACCTTC. V is TRBV7-2 and J is TRBJ1-2, with unresolved D. This CDR3 contains 13 residues. Trimming stripped 8 bases from V and 3 bases from J, with 13 bases between. Germline V gene data show CDR1 as SGHTA and CDR2 as FQGNSA.

This clone was recorded a few times. The chain joins TRBV28 to TRBJ2-7, with TRBD1 matching 9 bases. CDR1 is MDHEN and CDR2 is SYDVKM in the germline V gene. The CDR3 is 14 amino acids. V gave up 5 bases and J gave up 1 base; unmatched junction bases: 3. This chain's CDR3 is CASSGTGTSYEQYF. The CDR3, as DNA: TGTGCCAGCAGTGGGACAGGGACTTCCTACGAGCAGTACTTC.

The V gene is TRBV7-9, the J gene TRBJ1-5; 9 bases fit TRBD1. Looked up from germline, CDR1 is SEHNR and CDR2 is FQNEAQ (reference sequence). This CDR3 is 15 amino acids long. Trimming removed 0 bases from V and 7 bases from J; junction bases left unmatched: 4. The CDR3 is CASSLATGGGQPQHF. The CDR3 coding sequence is TGTGCCAGCAGCTTAGCCACAGGGGGCGGGCAGCCCCAGCATTTT.

This chain connects TRBV4-1 to TRBJ2-1; the D gene is possibly TRBD2 (6 bases). CDR3 size: 15 residues. The V and J ends lost 7 bases and 1 base respectively, with 14 bases between them. Germline lookup yields CDR1 MGHRA and CDR2 YSYEKL. CDR3 DNA sequence: TGCGCCAGCATGCGGGATTCACTTTCCTACAATGAGCAGTTCTTC. Translated: CASMRDSLSYNEQFF.

The chain recombines TRBV11-3 with TRBJ2-7; D is unclear. CDR3 length equals 14 residues. V lost 1 base to trimming and J lost 2 bases, with 9 bases between them. Germline lookup yields CDR1 SGHNT and CDR2 YENEEA. DNA of the CDR3: TGTGCCAGCAGCTTAGGGCCCCCAGCCTACGAGCAGTACTTC. Protein product: CASSLGPPAYEQYF.

The chain recombines TRBV5-1 with TRBJ2-1, with a possible D match to TRBD2 (7 bases). The germline V and J ends were trimmed by 4 bases and 0 bases, with 17 bases remaining between them. The CDR3 length is 17 residues. In germline, CDR1 is SGHRS, CDR2 YFSETQ. The CDR3 DNA reads TGCGCCAGCAGCCGGGGCGGGGCGGGGGCCTCCTACAATGAGCAGTTCTTC. Translated, it gives CASSRGGAGASYNEQFF.

The chain couples TRBV7-2 to TRBJ2-7; perhaps TRBD1 as D (6 bases). CDR1 is SGHTA and CDR2 is FQGNSA in the germline V gene. V was trimmed by 5 bases and J by 0 bases, leaving 11 bases between them. The CDR3 consists of 14 residues. In nucleotides, the CDR3 is TGTGCCAGCAGCCTTACAGGGAGCTCCTACGAGCAGTACTTC. Amino acids: CASSLTGSSYEQYF.

The chain uses TRBV29-1 and TRBJ1-1; no firm D call. V was shortened by 5 bases and J by 5 bases, with 12 bases between the two germline ends. Germline V gives CDR1 SQVTM, CDR2 ANQGSEA. The CDR3 has 12 residues. The CDR3 nucleotides read TGCAGCGTTACCTCCGCGGGGACTGAAGCTTTCTTT. It is translated as CSVTSAGTEAFF.

This rearrangement joins TRBV10-3 to TRBJ1-6; unclear D gene. Germline V lookup: CDR1 ENHRY, CDR2 SYGVKD. V was shortened by 2 bases and J by 8 bases, with 10 bases between the two germline ends. The CDR3 runs to 14 residues. The CDR3 DNA reads TGTGCCATCAGTGAGGGACCCGGGGATTCACCCCTCCACTTT. Protein product: CAISEGPGDSPLHF.

V is TRBV19 and J is TRBJ1-2; 7 bases map to TRBD1. The germline V gene encodes CDR1 LNHDA and CDR2 SQIVND (reference sequence). This CDR3 is 15 amino acids long. The V and J ends lost 4 bases and 6 bases, in that order; junction bases with no gene match: 11. The CDR3 DNA reads as TGTGCCAGTAGTACAGAGCGCGGGACAGTTCATGGCTACACCTTC. Translating gives CASSTERGTVHGYTF.

This sequence joins TRBV6-6 and TRBJ1-1, with 7 bases identical to TRBD1. CDR3 size: 16 residues. The germline gives CDR1 MNHNY, CDR2 SVGAGI (reference sequence). J was trimmed by 1 base and V by 2 bases; bases with no gene match: 7. CDR3 in DNA: TGTGCCAGCAGTTACCCGGTTGGGACAGAGAACACTGAAGCTTTCTTT. This encodes CASSYPVGTENTEAFF.

The V gene is TRBV7-8, the J gene TRBJ2-1; D is unclear. The CDR3 runs to 17 residues. V was clipped by 5 bases and J by 0 bases, with 17 bases between them. Germline V gene sequence: CDR1 SGHVS, CDR2 FQNEAQ. CDR3 coding DNA: TGTGCCAGCAGCCTTTACCCCCGTAAGAGCTCCTACAATGAGCAGTTCTTC. It yields the protein CASSLYPRKSSYNEQFF.

The chain joins TRBV6-5 to TRBJ2-7; possibly TRBD1 for D (6 bases). The CDR3 has 15 amino acids. CDR1 MNHEY and CDR2 SVGAGI come from the germline V gene. V was trimmed by 0 bases and J by 2 bases, leaving 11 bases between them. The CDR3 bases are TGTGCCAGCAGTTACTCGTGGGACACTACCTACGAGCAGTACTTC. Its translation is CASSYSWDTTYEQYF.

This chain links TRBV7-6 with TRBJ1-4, with D uncertain. V dropped 3 bases and J dropped 8 bases, with 13 bases sitting between them. The CDR3 runs 14 residues. Germline CDR1 SGHVS, CDR2 FNYEAQ. The CDR3: CASSFGNSEEKLFF. In DNA form, the CDR3 reads TGTGCCAGCAGCTTCGGGAACAGTGAGGAAAAACTGTTTTTT.